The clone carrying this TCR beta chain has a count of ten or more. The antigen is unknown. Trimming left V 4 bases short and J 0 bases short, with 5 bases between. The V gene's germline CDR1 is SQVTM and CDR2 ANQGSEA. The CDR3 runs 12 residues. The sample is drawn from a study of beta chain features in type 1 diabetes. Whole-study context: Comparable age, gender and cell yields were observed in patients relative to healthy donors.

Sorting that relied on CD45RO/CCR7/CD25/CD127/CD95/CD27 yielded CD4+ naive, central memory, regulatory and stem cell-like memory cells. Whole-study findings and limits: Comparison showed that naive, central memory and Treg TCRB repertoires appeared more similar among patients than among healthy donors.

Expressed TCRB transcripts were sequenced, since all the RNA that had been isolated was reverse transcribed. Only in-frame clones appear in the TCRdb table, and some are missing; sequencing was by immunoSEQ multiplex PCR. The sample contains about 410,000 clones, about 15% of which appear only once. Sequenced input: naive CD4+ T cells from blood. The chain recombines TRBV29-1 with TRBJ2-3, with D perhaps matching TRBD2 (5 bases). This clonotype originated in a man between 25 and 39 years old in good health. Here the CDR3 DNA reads TGCAGCGTTGGGACTAGCACAGATACGCAGTATTTT. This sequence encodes CSVGTSTDTQYF.